The sequence of this T cell receptor (beta chain) was determined in a study of shared clonotypes between healthy human individuals. Study processing details: Without quality scores, immunoSEQ junctional reads could not be filtered like full-length reads. Profiling relied on immunoSEQ multiplex PCR, and the TCRdb table lists in-frame clones only, not all of them. V and J calls plus clone size are reproduced from that table; the DNA served to infer D and trimming. This sample has roughly 1.4 million clones; approximately 98.5% occur once, and the top ten carry roughly 0.36%. Investigators divided CD4+ cells into CD45RA+ naive and CD45RA-negative memory subsets. CDR3 size: 14 residues. V was trimmed by 0 bases and J by 4 bases, leaving 10 bases between them. In germline, CDR1 is SGHDT, CDR2 YYEEEE.

The clonotype comes from a man in his thirties or forties in good health. V and J are TRBV5-6 and TRBJ1-2; no definite D call. The sample taken for sequencing was naive CD4+ T cells sorted from blood. Sample subset: CD45RA+ positively selected. The CDR3, as DNA: TGTGCCAGCAGCTTGGGCCGTAAGGGCTATGGCTACACCTTC. Amino acid sequence: CASSLGRKGYGYTF.